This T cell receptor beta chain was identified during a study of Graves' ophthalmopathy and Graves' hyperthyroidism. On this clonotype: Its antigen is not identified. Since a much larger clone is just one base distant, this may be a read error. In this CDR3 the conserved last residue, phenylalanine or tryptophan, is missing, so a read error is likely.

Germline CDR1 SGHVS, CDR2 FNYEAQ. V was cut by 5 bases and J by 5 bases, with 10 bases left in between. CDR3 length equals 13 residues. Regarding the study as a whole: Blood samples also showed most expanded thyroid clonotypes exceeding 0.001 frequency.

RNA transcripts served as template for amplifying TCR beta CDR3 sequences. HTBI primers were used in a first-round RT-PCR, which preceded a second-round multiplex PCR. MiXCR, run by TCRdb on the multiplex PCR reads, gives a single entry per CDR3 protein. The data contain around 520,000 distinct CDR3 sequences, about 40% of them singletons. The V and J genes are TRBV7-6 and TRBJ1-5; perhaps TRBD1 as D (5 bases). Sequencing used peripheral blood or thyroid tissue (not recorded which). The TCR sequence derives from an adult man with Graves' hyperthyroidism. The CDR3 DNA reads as TGTGCCAGCAGCCCAGGGCCTCATCAGCCCCAGCATCTT. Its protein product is CASSPGPHQPQHL.